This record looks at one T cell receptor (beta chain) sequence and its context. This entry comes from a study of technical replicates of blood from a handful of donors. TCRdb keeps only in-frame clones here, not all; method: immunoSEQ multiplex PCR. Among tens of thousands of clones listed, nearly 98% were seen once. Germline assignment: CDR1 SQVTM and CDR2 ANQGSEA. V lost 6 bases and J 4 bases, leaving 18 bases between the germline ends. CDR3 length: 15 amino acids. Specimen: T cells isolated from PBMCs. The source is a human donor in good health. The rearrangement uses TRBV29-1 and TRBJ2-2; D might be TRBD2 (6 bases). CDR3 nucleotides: TGCAGCGTCGGGCGCGCAGGGAGGCCCACCGGGGAGCTGTTTTTT. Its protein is CSVGRAGRPTGELFF.